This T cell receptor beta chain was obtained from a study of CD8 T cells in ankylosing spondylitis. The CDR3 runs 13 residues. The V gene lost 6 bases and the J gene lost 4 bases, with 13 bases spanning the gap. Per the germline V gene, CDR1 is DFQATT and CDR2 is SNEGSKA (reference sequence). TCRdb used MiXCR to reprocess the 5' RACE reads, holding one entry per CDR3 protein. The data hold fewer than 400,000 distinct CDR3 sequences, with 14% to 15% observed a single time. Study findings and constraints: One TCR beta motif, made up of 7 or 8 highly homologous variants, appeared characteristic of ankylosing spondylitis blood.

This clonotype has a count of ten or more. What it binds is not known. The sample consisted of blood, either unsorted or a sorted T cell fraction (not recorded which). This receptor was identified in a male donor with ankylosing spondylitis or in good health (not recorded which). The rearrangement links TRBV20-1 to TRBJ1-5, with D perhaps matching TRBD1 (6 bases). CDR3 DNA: TGCAGTGCCGCGCAGGGGTTAAATCAGCCCCAGCATTTT. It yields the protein CSAAQGLNQPQHF.